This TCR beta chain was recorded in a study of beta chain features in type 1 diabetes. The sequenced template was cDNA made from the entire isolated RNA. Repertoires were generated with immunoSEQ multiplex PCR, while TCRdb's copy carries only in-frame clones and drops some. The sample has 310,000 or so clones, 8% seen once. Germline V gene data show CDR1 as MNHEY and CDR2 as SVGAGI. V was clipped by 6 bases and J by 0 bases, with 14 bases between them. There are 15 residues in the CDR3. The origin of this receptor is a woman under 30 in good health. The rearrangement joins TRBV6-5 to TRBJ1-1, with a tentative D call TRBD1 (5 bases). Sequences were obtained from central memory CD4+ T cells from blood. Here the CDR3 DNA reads TGTGCCAGCAGGATATCAGGGAACATGAACACTGAAGCTTTCTTT. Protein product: CASRISGNMNTEAFF.